The clone carrying this TCR beta chain was counted a few times. The antigen remains unidentified. This CDR3 comprises 17 residues. With 5 bases clipped from V and 1 base from J, the junction kept 8 bases outside the gene matches. Germline V CDR1 and CDR2: SEHNR, FQNEAQ (reference sequence). This record comes from a study of T cell responses to AZD1222 COVID-19 vaccine. Study observations and caveats: Repertoire sampling happened only post peak T cell response. Among AZD1222 vaccinees, only 5 or 6 were seropositive at baseline. Mapped onto spike, vaccine-associated CD4 TCRs spanned it and were dominant at 160-218 and 743-854.

Second-dose timings of about 4 or about 12 weeks were pooled. Sequenced by immunoSEQ multiplex PCR; TCRdb stores in-frame clones only, minus some. The sample carries 120,000 to 150,000 clones, around 84% recorded once. The chain links TRBV7-9 to TRBJ2-7, with 13 positions matching TRBD2. Sequences were derived from peripheral blood, sampled 28 days after the second AZD1222 dose. The source is an adult who received the AZD1222 COVID-19 vaccine. CDR3 region: CASSGPPGLAGSYEQYF. CDR3 nucleotide sequence: TGTGCCAGCAGCGGACCACCGGGACTAGCGGGATCCTACGAGCAGTACTTC.